This is a list of T cell receptor beta chains from one sample in a study of blood T cell repertoires in COVID-19. The repertoire was sequenced with immunoSEQ multiplex PCR; TCRdb's copy has only in-frame clones and lacks some. Of tens of thousands of clones in the sample, 78% were seen once. The sequencing sample was made of peripheral blood. The receptors derive from a human donor in a cohort sampled during active COVID-19. The CDR3 runs from the conserved cysteine through the conserved F or W. D genes are given only for firm matches. Clone size is shown for a subset of rows, as once, few, many or a class of expanded clone.

. TRBJ2-7 . TRBV28 CASSDVLDSFYEQYF TGTGCCAGCAGCGACGTGTTGGACTCATTCTACGAGCAGTACTTC
. TRBJ2-1 . TRBV15 CATSRSSNEQFF TGTGCCACCAGCAGGTCGAGCAATGAGCAGTTCTTC
TRBD1 TRBJ1-1 few TRBV7-9 CASSSPPWTGTEAFF TGTGCCAGCAGCTCCCCTCCCTGGACAGGGACTGAAGCTTTCTTT
. TRBJ2-7 . TRBV7-9 CASSPRSTYEQYF TGTGCCAGCAGCCCGAGGAGTACCTACGAGCAGTACTTC
TRBD1 TRBJ1-3 . TRBV10-2 CATTISGQPGNTIYF TGCGCCACCACAATCTCGGGACAGCCTGGAAACACCATATATTTT
. TRBJ1-5 once TRBV5-6 CASSSSYSNQPQHF TGTGCCAGCAGCTCTAGTTATTCCAATCAGCCCCAGCATTTT
TRBD1 TRBJ2-5 . TRBV24-1 CATSETGAGETQYF TGTGCCACCAGTGAAACAGGGGCGGGAGAGACCCAGTACTTC
TRBD1 TRBJ1-1 . TRBV27 CASRHLWTGNTEAFF TGTGCCAGCAGACACCTCTGGACAGGGAACACTGAAGCTTTCTTT
. TRBJ1-5 . TRBV21-1 CASSDRDRGFGNQPQHF TGTGCCAGCAGCGACCGGGACAGGGGATTTGGCAATCAGCCCCAGCATTTT
TRBD1 TRBJ2-3 . TRBV19 CASSMGTGATDTQYF TGTGCCAGTAGTATGGGGACAGGGGCCACAGATACGCAGTATTTT
. TRBJ1-1 . TRBV30 CAWTQGWADTEAFF TGTGCCTGGACCCAGGGTTGGGCGGACACTGAAGCTTTCTTT
. TRBJ1-5 . TRBV28 CASSLSGYQPQHF TGTGCCAGCAGTTTGTCGGGATATCAGCCCCAGCATTTT
. TRBJ1-3 . TRBV19 CASSTRQSYSGNTIYF TGTGCCAGTAGTACCCGACAGTCTTACTCTGGAAACACCATATATTTT
. TRBJ2-7 . TRBV3-1/TRBV3-2 CASSRGGTPYEQYF TGTGCCAGCAGCAGGGGGGGGACCCCATACGAGCAGTACTTC
. TRBJ1-4 . TRBV5-4 CASSFGGTNEKLFF TGTGCCAGCAGCTTTGGGGGGACCAATGAAAAACTGTTTTTT
. TRBJ1-5 . TRBV30 CAWSVLSNQPQHF TGTGCCTGGAGTGTACTGAGCAATCAGCCCCAGCATTTT
TRBD1 TRBJ2-7 . TRBV14 CASSRGLGGFPYEQYF TGTGCCAGCAGCCGCGGATTAGGGGGCTTCCCCTACGAGCAGTACTTC
. TRBJ2-7 . TRBV30 CAWSQATEQYF TGTGCCTGGAGCCAGGCGACCGAGCAGTACTTC
TRBD1 TRBJ1-1 . TRBV7-2 CASSLGAGGTEAFF TGTGCCAGCAGCTTAGGGGCAGGGGGCACTGAAGCTTTCTTT
. TRBJ1-1 . TRBV7-9 CASSSLTASNTEAFF TGTGCCAGCAGCTCCCTGACAGCTTCGAACACTGAAGCTTTCTTT
. TRBJ2-7 few TRBV2 CASSLQGFEQYF TGTGCCAGCAGTCTCCAGGGCTTCGAGCAGTACTTC
TRBD1 TRBJ1-2 . TRBV2 CASRGGQASYGYTF TGTGCCAGCAGGGGGGGACAGGCTAGCTATGGCTACACCTTC
. TRBJ1-3 . TRBV4-3 CASSQEPQLSSSGNTIYF TGCGCCAGCAGCCAAGAACCCCAACTGTCTAGCTCTGGAAACACCATATATTTT
TRBD1 TRBJ2-7 . TRBV7-8 CASSRDRVDEQYF TGTGCCAGCAGCAGGGACAGGGTGGACGAGCAGTACTTC
. TRBJ2-7 few TRBV6-2/TRBV6-3 CASSTPGVPYEQYF TGTGCCAGCAGTACCCCGGGGGTACCCTACGAGCAGTACTTC
TRBD2 TRBJ2-5 . TRBV27 CASSPRLAGVKETQYF TGTGCCAGCAGTCCCCGACTAGCGGGGGTTAAAGAGACCCAGTACTTC
. TRBJ2-7 . TRBV2 CATEGGADEQYF TGTGCCACGGAGGGGGGGGCCGACGAGCAGTACTTC
. TRBJ1-5 . TRBV7-2 CASSLGLYQPQHF TGTGCCAGCAGCTTAGGACTCTATCAGCCCCAGCATTTT
TRBD1 TRBJ2-7 . TRBV2 CASTQRTGGEQYF TGTGCCAGCACCCAACGGACAGGGGGCGAGCAGTACTTC
. TRBJ1-4 . TRBV30 CAWGYGEKLFF TGTGCCTGGGGCTATGGTGAAAAACTGTTTTTT
. TRBJ1-2 . TRBV2 CASSSGQNYGYTF TGTGCCAGCAGTTCAGGACAGAACTATGGCTACACCTTC
. TRBJ1-2 . TRBV6-5 CASPTPGHYGYTF TGTGCCAGCCCCACCCCGGGACATTATGGCTACACCTTC
TRBD1 TRBJ1-2 . TRBV10-2 CASSPGQGFYGYTF TGCGCCAGCAGCCCCGGACAGGGATTCTATGGCTACACCTTC
. TRBJ1-2 . TRBV27 CASSLSREVVNYGYTF TGTGCCAGCAGTTTAAGTAGGGAGGTCGTTAACTATGGCTACACCTTC
. TRBJ2-7 . TRBV9 CASSVATGNREQYF TGTGCCAGCAGCGTAGCCACAGGGAATAGAGAGCAGTACTTC
TRBD1 TRBJ1-4 . TRBV27 CASSRSTGAPYEKLFF TGTGCCAGCAGCCGTAGTACAGGGGCACCCTATGAAAAACTGTTTTTT
TRBD1 TRBJ1-2 . TRBV12-3/TRBV12-4 CASSFQGDYGYTF TGTGCCAGCAGTTTTCAGGGGGACTATGGCTACACCTTC
TRBD1 TRBJ2-7 . TRBV18 CASSPNRDRDYEQYF TGTGCCAGCTCACCAAACCGGGACAGGGACTACGAGCAGTACTTC
. TRBJ1-5 few TRBV5-1 CASSPGELGYSNQPQHF TGCGCCAGCAGCCCCGGGGAATTGGGTTATAGCAATCAGCCCCAGCATTTT
. TRBJ2-1 . TRBV19 CASRPQSGGNRNEQFF TGTGCCAGTAGGCCACAATCAGGGGGGAACCGCAATGAGCAGTTCTTC